This T cell receptor (beta chain) was recorded in a study of cytomegalovirus exposure and HLA in healthy donors. Study background: Previous work identified 120 million or so unique TCR beta sequences from about 179 million T cells.

Points on this clone: What it binds is unknown.

Amplification used 60 Vbeta primers and 13 Jbeta primers. The data were produced by immunoSEQ multiplex PCR, yet TCRdb's version contains in-frame clones alone and is incomplete. The data show roughly 87,000 clones, roughly 77% seen once. Overall study results and limits: A missense DCLRE1C variant was associated with V- and J-gene trimming of TCR beta chains in a later analysis, and an independent cohort replicated the association. In a later analysis, at a false discovery rate of 0.05, about 17,000 TCR beta sequences matched HLA alleles. In a later analysis, several top co-occurrence clusters appeared linked to parvovirus B19, influenza, CMV and Epstein-Barr virus.

There are 15 residues in the CDR3. Germline V gene lookup returns CDR1 SGHRS and CDR2 YFSETQ. J was trimmed by 4 bases and V by 1 base; bases with no gene match: 4. This receptor was identified in a man in his 60s in good health and CMV-seronegative. The chain combines TRBV5-1 with TRBJ2-3, with TRBD1 matching 9 bases. Material: PBMCs. The CDR3 here is CASSLTGGEADTQYF. CDR3 sequence (DNA): TGCGCCAGCAGCTTGACAGGGGGCGAGGCAGATACGCAGTATTTT. The full variable domain, with the rest looked up from reference TRBV5-1 and TRBJ2-3, is KAGVTQTPRYLIKTRGQQVTLSCSPISGHRSVSWYQQTPGQGLQFLFEYFSETQRNKGNFPGRFSGRQFSNSRSEMNVSTLELGDSALYLCASSLTGGEADTQYFGPGTRLTVL.